This T cell receptor (beta chain) stems from a study of brain T cells in children with intractable seizures. Deletions cut 0 bases from V and 5 bases from J, with 7 bases between. The germline V gene encodes CDR1 LGHDT and CDR2 YNNKEL (reference sequence). The CDR3 length is 13 residues. Regarding the study as a whole: Clones missing pre-surgery may reflect undersampling of that blood sample. HCMV serostatus was not known, and viral specificity came from CDR3 similarity only.

About this clone itself: Its antigen remains unknown.

Repertoires were generated with immunoSEQ multiplex PCR, while TCRdb's copy carries only in-frame clones and drops some. There are fewer than 85,000 clones in the sample; more than 85% occur only once, and less than 2% lies in the top ten. Only cases whose brain tissue showed the highest T cell transcript signatures were sequenced. Patients received at least one anti-epileptic drug before surgery. Source: peripheral blood, taken at surgery. The chain carries TRBV3-1 (or the pseudogene TRBV3-2) and TRBJ1-2, with no clear D. This TCR was recovered from a boy under two years old with tuberous sclerosis and intractable seizures. The CDR3 DNA sequence: TGTGCCAGCAGCCAAGATGCTCGGTATGGCTACACCTTC. Encoded protein: CASSQDARYGYTF.